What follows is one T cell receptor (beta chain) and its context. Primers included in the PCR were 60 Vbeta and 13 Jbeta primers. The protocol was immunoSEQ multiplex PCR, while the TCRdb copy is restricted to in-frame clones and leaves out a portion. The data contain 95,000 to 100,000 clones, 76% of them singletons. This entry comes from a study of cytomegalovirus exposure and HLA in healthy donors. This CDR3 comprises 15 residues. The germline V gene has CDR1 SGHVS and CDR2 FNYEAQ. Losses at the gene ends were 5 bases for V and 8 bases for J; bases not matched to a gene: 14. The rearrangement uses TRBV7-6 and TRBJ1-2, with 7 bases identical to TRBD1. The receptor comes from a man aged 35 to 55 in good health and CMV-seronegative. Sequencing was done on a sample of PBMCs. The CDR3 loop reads CASSPRTGDGRGYTF. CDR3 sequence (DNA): TGTGCCAGCAGCCCACGAACAGGGGATGGGAGGGGCTACACCTTC.